This TCR beta chain derives from a study of cytomegalovirus exposure and HLA in healthy donors. The ends were cut back, 2 bases at V and 7 bases at J, with 13 bases in the middle. The CDR3 covers 15 residues. The germline V gene encodes CDR1 SGHRS and CDR2 YFSETQ. Generated by immunoSEQ multiplex PCR, the TCRdb table keeps only in-frame clones and is missing some. The sample consists of about 160,000 clones, approximately 90% of them appearing once. General study points: Associated with cytomegalovirus, according to the listing, were 150 to 200 TCR beta chains.

Notes on this clone: What it binds is unknown.

Sample: PBMCs. The J gene is TRBJ1-6, the V gene TRBV5-1, with a tentative D call TRBD1 (6 bases). The sequence was obtained from a man aged 18 to 29 in good health and CMV-seronegative. This CDR3 reads CASSFLDTGNSPLHF. CDR3 sequence (DNA): TGCGCCAGCAGCTTTTTGGATACAGGGAATTCACCCCTCCACTTT. Looking up the rest from reference TRBV5-1 and TRBJ1-6 gives the full variable domain: KAGVTQTPRYLIKTRGQQVTLSCSPISGHRSVSWYQQTPGQGLQFLFEYFSETQRNKGNFPGRFSGRQFSNSRSEMNVSTLELGDSALYLCASSFLDTGNSPLHFGNGTRLTVT.